This T cell receptor beta chain was recovered during a study of OX40 agonist ivuxolimab in advanced cancers. Across the whole study: Ivuxolimab, an antibody that agonizes OX40 (CD134), was administered to the patients.

CDR1 KGHSH and CDR2 LQKENI come from the germline V gene. The CDR3 is 13 residues long. The V and J ends lost 3 bases and 5 bases respectively, with 11 bases between them. Method: immunoSEQ multiplex PCR; TCRdb's copy keeps in-frame clones and lacks some. The data hold 55,000 to 70,000 clones, with around 84% observed a single time. The clonotype was recovered from an adult with an advanced solid tumor such as melanoma, head and neck, liver or kidney cancer. This specimen consisted of CD4+ or CD8+ T cells sorted from blood, obtained in a trial of the OX40 agonist ivuxolimab. The chain links TRBV18 to TRBJ2-7; D remains ambiguous. Here the CDR3 reads CASSPTGQNEQYF. DNA for the CDR3: TGTGCCAGCTCACCTACTGGGCAAAACGAGCAGTACTTC.